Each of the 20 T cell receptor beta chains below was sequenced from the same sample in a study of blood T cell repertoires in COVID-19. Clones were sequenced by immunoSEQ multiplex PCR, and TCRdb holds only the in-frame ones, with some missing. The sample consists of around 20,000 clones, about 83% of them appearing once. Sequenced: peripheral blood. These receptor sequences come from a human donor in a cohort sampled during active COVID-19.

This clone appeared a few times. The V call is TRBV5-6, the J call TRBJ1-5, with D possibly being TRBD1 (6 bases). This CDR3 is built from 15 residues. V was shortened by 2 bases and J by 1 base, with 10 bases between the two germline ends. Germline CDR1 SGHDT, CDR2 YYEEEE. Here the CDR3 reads CASSFGGLSNQPQHF. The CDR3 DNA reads TGTGCCAGCAGCTTCGGGGGGCTAAGCAATCAGCCCCAGCATTTT.

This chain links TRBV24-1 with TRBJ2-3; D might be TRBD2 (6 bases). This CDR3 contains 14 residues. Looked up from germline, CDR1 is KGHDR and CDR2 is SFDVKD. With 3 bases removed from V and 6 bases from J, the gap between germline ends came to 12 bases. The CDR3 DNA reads TGTGCCACCAGTGATCCCGGGACTTCTGATACGCAGTATTTT. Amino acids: CATSDPGTSDTQYF.

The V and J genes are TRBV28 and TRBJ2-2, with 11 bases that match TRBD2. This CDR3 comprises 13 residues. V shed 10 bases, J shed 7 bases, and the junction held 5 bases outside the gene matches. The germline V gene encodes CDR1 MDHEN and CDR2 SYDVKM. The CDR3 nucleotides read TGTGCCATACGACTAGCGGGACTCGGGGAGCTGTTTTTT. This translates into CAIRLAGLGELFF.

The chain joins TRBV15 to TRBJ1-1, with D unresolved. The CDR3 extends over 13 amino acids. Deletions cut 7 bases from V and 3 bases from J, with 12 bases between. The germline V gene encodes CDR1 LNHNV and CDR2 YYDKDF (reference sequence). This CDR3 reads CATTRGWDTEAFF. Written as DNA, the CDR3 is TGTGCCACCACCCGCGGTTGGGACACTGAAGCTTTCTTT.

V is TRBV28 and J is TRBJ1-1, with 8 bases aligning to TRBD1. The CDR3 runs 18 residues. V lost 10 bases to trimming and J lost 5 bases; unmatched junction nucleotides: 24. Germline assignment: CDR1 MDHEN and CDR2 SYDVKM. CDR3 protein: CATDGQGWRVSSYTEAFF. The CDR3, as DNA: TGTGCCACCGACGGACAGGGATGGAGGGTGAGTTCGTATACTGAAGCTTTCTTT. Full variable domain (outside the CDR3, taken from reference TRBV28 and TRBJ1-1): DVKVTQSSRYLVKRTGEKVFLECVQDMDHENMFWYRQDPGLGLRLIYFSYDVKMKEKGDIPEGYSVSREKKERFSLILESASTNQTSMYLCATDGQGWRVSSYTEAFFGQGTRLTVV.

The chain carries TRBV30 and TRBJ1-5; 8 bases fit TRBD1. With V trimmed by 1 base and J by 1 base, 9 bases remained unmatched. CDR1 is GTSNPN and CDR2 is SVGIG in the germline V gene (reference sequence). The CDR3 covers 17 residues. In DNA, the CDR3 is TGTGCCTGGAGTGCAACAAACCGGACAGGGAGCAATCAGCCCCAGCATTTT. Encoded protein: CAWSATNRTGSNQPQHF.

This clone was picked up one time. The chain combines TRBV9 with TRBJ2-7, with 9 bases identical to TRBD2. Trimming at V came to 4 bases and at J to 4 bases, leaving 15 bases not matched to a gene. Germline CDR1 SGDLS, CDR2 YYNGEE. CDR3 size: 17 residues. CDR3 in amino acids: CASSPGGAGGPQYEQYF. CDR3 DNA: TGTGCCAGCAGCCCTGGTGGGGCGGGAGGGCCCCAGTACGAGCAGTACTTC.

Here the CDR3 DNA reads TGTGCCTGGAGTGTACTGGGCGCAGGAGCCAAAAACATTCAGTACTTC. Translated, it gives CAWSVLGAGAKNIQYF. This chain joins TRBV30 and TRBJ2-4; D unclear. The germline V gene encodes CDR1 GTSNPN and CDR2 SVGIG (reference sequence). The CDR3 contains 16 residues. V was shortened by 0 bases and J by 0 bases, with 12 bases between the two germline ends.

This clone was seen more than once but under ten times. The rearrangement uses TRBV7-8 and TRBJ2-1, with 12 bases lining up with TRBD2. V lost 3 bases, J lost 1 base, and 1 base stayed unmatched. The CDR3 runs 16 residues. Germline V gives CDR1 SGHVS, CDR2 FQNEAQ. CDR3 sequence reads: CASSLGTSGSYNEQFF. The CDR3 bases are TGTGCCAGCAGCTTGGGGACTAGCGGGTCCTACAATGAGCAGTTCTTC.

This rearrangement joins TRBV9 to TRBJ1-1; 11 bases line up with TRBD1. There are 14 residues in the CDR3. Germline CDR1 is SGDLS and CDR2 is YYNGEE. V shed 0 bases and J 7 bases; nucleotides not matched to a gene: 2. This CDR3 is CASSVGGTGGEAFF. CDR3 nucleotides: TGTGCCAGCAGCGTAGGTGGGACAGGGGGTGAAGCTTTCTTT.

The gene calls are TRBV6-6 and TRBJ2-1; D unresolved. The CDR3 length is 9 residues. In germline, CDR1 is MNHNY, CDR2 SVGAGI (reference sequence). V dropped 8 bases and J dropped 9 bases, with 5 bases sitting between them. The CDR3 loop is CASGSEQFF. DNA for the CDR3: TGTGCCAGCGGCAGTGAGCAGTTCTTC.

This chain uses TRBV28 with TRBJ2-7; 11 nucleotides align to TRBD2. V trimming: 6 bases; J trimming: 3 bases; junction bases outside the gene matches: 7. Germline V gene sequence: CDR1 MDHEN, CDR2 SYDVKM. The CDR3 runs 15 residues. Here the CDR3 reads CASSHRLAGHYEQYF. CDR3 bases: TGTGCCAGCAGCCATAGACTAGCGGGACACTACGAGCAGTACTTC.

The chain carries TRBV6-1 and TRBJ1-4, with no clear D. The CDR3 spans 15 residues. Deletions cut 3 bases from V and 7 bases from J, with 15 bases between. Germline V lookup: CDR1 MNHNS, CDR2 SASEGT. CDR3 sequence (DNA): TGTGCCAGCAGTGATGAGGGAATGGGTGGTGAAAAACTGTTTTTT. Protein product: CASSDEGMGGEKLFF.

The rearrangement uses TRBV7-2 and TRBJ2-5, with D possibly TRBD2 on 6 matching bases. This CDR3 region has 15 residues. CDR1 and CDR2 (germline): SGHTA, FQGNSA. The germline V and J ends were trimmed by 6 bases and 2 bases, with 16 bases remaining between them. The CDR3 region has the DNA TGTGCCAGCAGTCGCCGTCGGGGGATTCAAGAGACCCAGTACTTC. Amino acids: CASSRRRGIQETQYF.

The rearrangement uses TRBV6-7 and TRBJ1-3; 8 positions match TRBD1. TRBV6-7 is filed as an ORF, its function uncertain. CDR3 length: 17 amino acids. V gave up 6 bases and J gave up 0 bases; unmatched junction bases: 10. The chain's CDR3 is CASRQTRQGYSGNTIYF. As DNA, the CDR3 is TGTGCCAGCAGACAAACGCGACAGGGGTACTCTGGAAACACCATATATTTT.

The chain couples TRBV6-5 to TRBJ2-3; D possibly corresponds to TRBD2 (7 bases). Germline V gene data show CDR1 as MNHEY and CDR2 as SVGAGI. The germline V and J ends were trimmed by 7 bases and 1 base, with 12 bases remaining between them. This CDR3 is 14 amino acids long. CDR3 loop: CASKLGGGTDTQYF. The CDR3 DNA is TGTGCCAGCAAGTTAGGGGGGGGCACAGATACGCAGTATTTT.

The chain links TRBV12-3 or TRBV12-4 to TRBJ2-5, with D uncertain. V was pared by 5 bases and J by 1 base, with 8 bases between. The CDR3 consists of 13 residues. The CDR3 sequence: CASSITVQETQYF. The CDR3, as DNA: TGTGCCAGCAGTATAACAGTCCAAGAGACCCAGTACTTC.

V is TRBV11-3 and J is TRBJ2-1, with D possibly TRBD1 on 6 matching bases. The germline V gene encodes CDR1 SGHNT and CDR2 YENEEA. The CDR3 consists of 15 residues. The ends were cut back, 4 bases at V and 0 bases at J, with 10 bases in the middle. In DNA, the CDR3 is TGTGCCAGCAGCTCGACAGGAAGCTCCTACAATGAGCAGTTCTTC. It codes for CASSSTGSSYNEQFF.

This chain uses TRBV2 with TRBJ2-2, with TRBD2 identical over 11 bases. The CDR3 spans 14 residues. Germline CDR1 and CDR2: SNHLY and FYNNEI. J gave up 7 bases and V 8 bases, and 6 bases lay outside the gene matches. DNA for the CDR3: TGTGCCAGCGGGGGGACTAGCGGTATCGGGGAGCTGTTTTTT. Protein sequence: CASGGTSGIGELFF.

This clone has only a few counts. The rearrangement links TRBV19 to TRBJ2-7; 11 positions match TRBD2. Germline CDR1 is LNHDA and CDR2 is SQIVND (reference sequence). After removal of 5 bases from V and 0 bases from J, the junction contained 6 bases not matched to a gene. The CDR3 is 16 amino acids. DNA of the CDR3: TGTGCCAGTAGTTCCCTCGGGACTAGCGGCTCCTACGAGCAGTACTTC. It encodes CASSSLGTSGSYEQYF.